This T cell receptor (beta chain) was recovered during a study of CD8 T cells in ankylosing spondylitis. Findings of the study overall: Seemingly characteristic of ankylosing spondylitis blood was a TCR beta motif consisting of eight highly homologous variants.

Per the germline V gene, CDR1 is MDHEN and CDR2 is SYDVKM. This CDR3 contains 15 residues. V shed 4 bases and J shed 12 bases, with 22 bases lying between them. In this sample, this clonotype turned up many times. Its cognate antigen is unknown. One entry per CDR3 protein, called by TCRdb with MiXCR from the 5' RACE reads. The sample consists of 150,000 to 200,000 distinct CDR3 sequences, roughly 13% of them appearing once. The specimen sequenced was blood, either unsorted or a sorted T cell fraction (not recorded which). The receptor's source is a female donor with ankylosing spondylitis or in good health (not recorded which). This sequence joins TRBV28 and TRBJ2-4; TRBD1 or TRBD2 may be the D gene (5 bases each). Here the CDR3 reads CASSSPTRGTLNQYF. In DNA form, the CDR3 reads TGTGCCAGCAGTTCCCCCACACGGGGCACACTCAATCAGTACTTC.